Below, 2 T cell receptor beta chains from the same sample are listed, as sequenced in a study of control samples from healthy donors and cancer patients. TCRdb's table, derived via immunoSEQ multiplex PCR, lists solely in-frame clones and lacks some. The sample gives about 69,000 clones, roughly 89% of which show up once; about 6% is in the top ten. Sequencing was performed on PBMCs. These receptors originate from a man between 60 and 70 years old with colorectal cancer.

The chain couples TRBV7-2 to TRBJ2-4; D possibly corresponds to TRBD1 (6 bases). Germline CDR1 and CDR2: SGHTA and FQGNSA. V lost 6 bases and J 1 base, leaving 16 bases between the germline ends. This CDR3 is 16 amino acids long. The DNA of the CDR3 is TGTGCCAGCAGACCACCGGGACAACTTGCCAAAAACATTCAGTACTTC. Translating gives CASRPPGQLAKNIQYF.

The rearrangement uses TRBV5-1 and TRBJ1-6, with 7 bases aligning to TRBD1. CDR1 is SGHRS, CDR2 YFSETQ, per germline. The CDR3 totals 14 residues. J lost 10 bases, V lost 4 bases, and 8 bases had no gene match. This CDR3 reads CASSPRQGDSPLHF. CDR3 DNA: TGCGCCAGCAGCCCGAGACAGGGCGACTCACCCCTCCACTTT.